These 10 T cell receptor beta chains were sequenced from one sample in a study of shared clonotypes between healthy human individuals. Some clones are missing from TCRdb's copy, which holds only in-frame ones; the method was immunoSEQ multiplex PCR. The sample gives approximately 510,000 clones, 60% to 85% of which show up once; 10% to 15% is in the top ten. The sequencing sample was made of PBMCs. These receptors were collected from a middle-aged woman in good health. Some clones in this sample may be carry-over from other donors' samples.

The CDR3 DNA sequence: TGTGCCAGCAGCTTAGTTAGCGGCGCCTACAATGAGCAGTTCTTC. It yields the protein CASSLVSGAYNEQFF. The chain employs TRBV7-2 and TRBJ2-1, with a possible D match to TRBD2 (6 bases). Germline V CDR1 and CDR2: SGHTA, FQGNSA. Trimming took off 1 base at V and 2 bases at J, with 9 bases between the two ends. The CDR3 spans 15 residues.

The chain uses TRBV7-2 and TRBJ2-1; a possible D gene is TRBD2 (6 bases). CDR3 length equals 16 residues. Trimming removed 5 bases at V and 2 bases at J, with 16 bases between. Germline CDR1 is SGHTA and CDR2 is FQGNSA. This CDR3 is CASSTTGTGPYNEQFF. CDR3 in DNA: TGTGCCAGCAGCACCACCGGGACTGGGCCCTACAATGAGCAGTTCTTC.

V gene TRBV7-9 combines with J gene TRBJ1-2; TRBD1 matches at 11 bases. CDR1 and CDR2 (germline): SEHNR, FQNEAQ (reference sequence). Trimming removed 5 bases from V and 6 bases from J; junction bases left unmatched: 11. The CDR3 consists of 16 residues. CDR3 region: CASSPLQDRGHDGYTF. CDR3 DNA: TGTGCCAGCAGCCCCTTGCAGGACAGGGGGCATGATGGCTACACCTTC.

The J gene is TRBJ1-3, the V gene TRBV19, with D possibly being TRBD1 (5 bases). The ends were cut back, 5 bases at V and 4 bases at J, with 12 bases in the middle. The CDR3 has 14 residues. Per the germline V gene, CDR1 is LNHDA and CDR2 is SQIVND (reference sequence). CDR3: CASSVGTTGNTIYF. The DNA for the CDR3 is TGTGCCAGTAGTGTCGGGACGACAGGAAACACCATATATTTT. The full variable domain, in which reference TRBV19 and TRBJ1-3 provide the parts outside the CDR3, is DGGITQSPKYLFRKEGQNVTLSCEQNLNHDAMYWYRQDPGQGLRLIYYSQIVNDFQKGDIAEGYSVSREKKESFPLTVTSAQKNPTAFYLCASSVGTTGNTIYFGEGSWLTVV.

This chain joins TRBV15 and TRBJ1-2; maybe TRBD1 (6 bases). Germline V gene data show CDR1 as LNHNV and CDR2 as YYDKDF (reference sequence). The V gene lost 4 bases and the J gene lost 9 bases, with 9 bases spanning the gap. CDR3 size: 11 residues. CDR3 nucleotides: TGTGCCACCAGCACGACAGGTTGCTACACCTTC. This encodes CATSTTGCYTF. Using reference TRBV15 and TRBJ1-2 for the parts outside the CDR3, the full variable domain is DAMVIQNPRYQVTQFGKPVTLSCSQTLNHNVMYWYQQKSSQAPKLLFHYYDKDFNNEADTPDNFQSRRPNTSFCFLDIRSPGLGDTAMYLCATSTTGCYTFGSGTRLTVV.

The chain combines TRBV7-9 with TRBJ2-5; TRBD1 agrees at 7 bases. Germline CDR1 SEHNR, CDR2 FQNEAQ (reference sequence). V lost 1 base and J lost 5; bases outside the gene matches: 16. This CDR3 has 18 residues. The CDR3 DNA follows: TGTGCCAGCAGCTTAGTTGCGGGCCGACAGGGAAGAATGGAGACCCAGTACTTC. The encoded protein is CASSLVAGRQGRMETQYF.

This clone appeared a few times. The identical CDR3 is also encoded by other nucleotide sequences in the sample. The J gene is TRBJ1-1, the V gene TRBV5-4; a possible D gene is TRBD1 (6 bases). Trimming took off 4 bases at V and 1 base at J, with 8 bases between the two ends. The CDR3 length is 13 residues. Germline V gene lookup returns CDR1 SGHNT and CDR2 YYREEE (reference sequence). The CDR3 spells CASSRGGNTEAFF. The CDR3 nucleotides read TGTGCCAGCAGCAGGGGGGGGAACACTGAAGCTTTCTTT.

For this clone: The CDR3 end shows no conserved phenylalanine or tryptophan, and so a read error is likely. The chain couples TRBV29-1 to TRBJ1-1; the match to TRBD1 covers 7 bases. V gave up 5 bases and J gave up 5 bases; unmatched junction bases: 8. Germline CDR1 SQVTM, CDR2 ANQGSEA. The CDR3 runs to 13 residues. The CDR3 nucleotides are TGCAGCGTTAAACGGCAGGGGGTAACTGAAGCTTTCCTT. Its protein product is CSVKRQGVTEAFL.

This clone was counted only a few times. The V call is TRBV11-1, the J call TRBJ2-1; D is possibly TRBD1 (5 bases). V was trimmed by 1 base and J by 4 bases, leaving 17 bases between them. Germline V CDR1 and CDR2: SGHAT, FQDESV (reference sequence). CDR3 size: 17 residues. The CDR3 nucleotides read TGTGCCAGCAGCTTAGAGGTTGGGGCGAGGATGTACAATGAGCAGTTCTTC. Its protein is CASSLEVGARMYNEQFF.

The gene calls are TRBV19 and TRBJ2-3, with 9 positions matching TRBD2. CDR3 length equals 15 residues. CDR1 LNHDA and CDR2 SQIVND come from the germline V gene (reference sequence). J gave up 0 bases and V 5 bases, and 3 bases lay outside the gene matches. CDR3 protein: CASSVSGGSTDTQYF. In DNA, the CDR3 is TGTGCCAGTAGTGTTAGCGGGGGAAGCACAGATACGCAGTATTTT.